The sequence of this T cell receptor beta chain was determined in a study of T cell responses to AZD1222 COVID-19 vaccine. Study at large: Some second doses came at about 4 weeks and others at about 12 weeks; these were pooled.

V was trimmed by 3 bases and J by 4 bases, leaving 9 bases between them. CDR1 and CDR2 from the germline V gene are KGHSH and LQKENI. The CDR3 loop spans 13 amino acids. The data were produced by immunoSEQ multiplex PCR, yet TCRdb's version contains in-frame clones alone and is incomplete. The repertoire has 95,000 or so clones, roughly nine tenths of them found once; the top ten carry roughly 3.7%. Notes on the study in general: Samples come after the peak T cell response, not at day 14. CD4 TCRs linked to vaccination spanned spike, dominating at 160-218 and 743-854. Baseline seropositivity characterized only a handful of AZD1222 recipients.

On this clone itself: Its antigen is not known.

The receptor was isolated from an adult in good health. V gene TRBV18 combines with J gene TRBJ1-2; tentative D call: TRBD1 (5 bases). The sequencing here drew on peripheral blood, taken on day 0 of AZD1222 vaccination. CDR3 bases: TGTGCCAGCTCACCCGACGGGACCTATGGCTACACCTTC. It is translated as CASSPDGTYGYTF.